These T cell receptor beta chains were read from a single sample in a study of technical replicates of blood from a few donors. The data were produced by immunoSEQ multiplex PCR, yet TCRdb's version contains in-frame clones alone and is incomplete. This table holds tens of thousands of clones, about 90% found once. The sample consisted of T cells isolated from PBMCs. The receptors were gathered from a human donor in good health. Some clones in this sample may be carry-over from other donors' samples. The CDR3 runs from the conserved cysteine through the conserved F or W. D genes are given only for firm matches. Some rows mark clone size as missing; the rest say once, few, many or name a class of expanded clone.

J: TRBJ2-3; D: NA; V: TRBV9; size: NA; DNA: TGTGCCAGCAGCGTTGACGGGAGTACCGATACGCGGTATTTT; CDR3: CASSVDGSTDTRYF
J: TRBJ1-4; D: NA; V: TRBV6-5; size: NA; DNA: TGTGCCAGCAGTTACTCGCGGAGCCCTAATGAAAAACTGTTTTTT; CDR3: CASSYSRSPNEKLFF
J: TRBJ1-5; D: NA; V: TRBV5-1; size: NA; DNA: TGCGCCAGCAGCTCGGCAGGGCCCTATAGCAATCAGCCCCAGCATTTT; CDR3: CASSSAGPYSNQPQHF
J: TRBJ2-3; D: NA; V: TRBV21-1; size: NA; DNA: TGTGCCAGCAGCAAGGGGCACAGGGGAGATACGCAGTATTTT; CDR3: CASSKGHRGDTQYF
J: TRBJ2-6; D: NA; V: TRBV4-2; size: once; DNA: TGTGCCAGCAGCCAAGATTCATCGGTCGCCGGGGCCAACGTCCTGACTTTC; CDR3: CASSQDSSVAGANVLTF
J: TRBJ1-4; D: TRBD1; V: TRBV5-8; size: NA; DNA: TGTGCCAGCAGCCTCTCTGGACAGGAGATTTTT; CDR3: CASSLSGQEIF
J: TRBJ2-7; D: NA; V: TRBV28; size: NA; DNA: TGTGCCAGCAGTTTAGTGGGGGGTCGGTACGAGCAGTACTTC; CDR3: CASSLVGGRYEQYF
J: TRBJ2-2; D: NA; V: TRBV10-1; size: NA; DNA: TGCGCCAGCAGTAATCGGTACGGGGAGCTGTTTTTT; CDR3: CASSNRYGELFF
J: TRBJ2-6; D: NA; V: TRBV5-6; size: NA; DNA: TGTGCCAGCAGCGTGACTTACTCTGGGGCCAACGTCCTGACTTTC; CDR3: CASSVTYSGANVLTF
J: TRBJ1-1; D: TRBD1; V: TRBV4-3; size: NA; DNA: TGCGCCAGCAGCCAAGTTATAGGGGACAGGGACGCTTTCTTT; CDR3: CASSQVIGDRDAFF
J: TRBJ1-1; D: NA; V: TRBV6-1; size: NA; DNA: TGTGCCAGCAGTGAAGCAAGAGCGGGCAACACTGAAGCTTTCTTT; CDR3: CASSEARAGNTEAFF
J: TRBJ2-7; D: NA; V: TRBV4-1; size: NA; DNA: TGCGCCAGCAGCCAAATAGACTCGAGCTCCTACGAGCAGTACTTC; CDR3: CASSQIDSSSYEQYF
J: TRBJ2-7; D: NA; V: TRBV9; size: once; DNA: TGTGCCAGCAGCGTAGGACTCTCGAGCTCCTACGAGCAGTACTTC; CDR3: CASSVGLSSSYEQYF
J: TRBJ1-1; D: NA; V: TRBV5-4; size: NA; DNA: TGTGCCAGCAGCTCACACAGGGAGAACACTGAAGCTTTCTTT; CDR3: CASSSHRENTEAFF
J: TRBJ2-7; D: NA; V: TRBV7-8; size: NA; DNA: TGTGCCAGCAGCTCTTACAGATACGAGCAGTACTTC; CDR3: CASSSYRYEQYF
J: TRBJ2-4; D: TRBD2; V: TRBV7-9; size: NA; DNA: TGTGCCAGCAGTTCTAGCGGGACCGTATCTTCGGCCAAAAACATTCAGTACTTC; CDR3: CASSSSGTVSSAKNIQYF
J: TRBJ2-7; D: NA; V: TRBV29-1; size: NA; DNA: TGCAGCGTTGCGCGAGGGTCCTACGAGCAGTACTTC; CDR3: CSVARGSYEQYF
J: TRBJ1-1; D: TRBD1; V: TRBV30; size: few; DNA: TGTGCCGGGGACAGGCAAGGGGAAGCTTTCTTT; CDR3: CAGDRQGEAFF
J: TRBJ2-7; D: TRBD1; V: TRBV18; size: NA; DNA: TGTGCCAGCTCACCTGAAGGACAGGACCCCTACGAGCAGTACTTC; CDR3: CASSPEGQDPYEQYF
J: TRBJ2-7; D: TRBD2; V: TRBV5-1; size: NA; DNA: TGCGCCAGCAGCTTGGGTACTAGCGGCTCCTACGAGCAGTACTTC; CDR3: CASSLGTSGSYEQYF
J: TRBJ1-1; D: NA; V: TRBV28; size: NA; DNA: TGTGCCAGCAGTTCTTTGAGTTTAGGGAGGATAGGGAACACTGAAGCTTTCTTT; CDR3: CASSSLSLGRIGNTEAFF
J: TRBJ2-3; D: TRBD2; V: TRBV5-4; size: once; DNA: TGTGCCAGCAGCTCATCCGGGACTAGCGGGTACGCAGATACGCAGTATTTT; CDR3: CASSSSGTSGYADTQYF